Shown below are 4 T cell receptor beta chains from a single sample sequenced in a study of T-cell memory formation after mild COVID-19. From the 5' RACE reads, TCRdb called clonotypes with MiXCR, one entry per CDR3 protein. The sample includes about half a million distinct CDR3 sequences, 18% seen only once; the top ten take 9% to 15%. Sequencing was done on a sample of PBMCs or a T cell subset sorted from them (not recorded which). Every receptor here comes from an adult woman who had mild COVID-19 (a few samples of this study predate the infection). Cell type and time point are not known.

This clonotype was detected a few times. The rearrangement links TRBV9 to TRBJ2-4; D unclear. Germline CDR1 is SGDLS and CDR2 is YYNGEE. The CDR3 is made up of 13 amino acids. Trimming stripped 0 bases from V and 1 base from J, with 2 bases between. CDR3 DNA: TGTGCCAGCAGCGTAGGCGCCAAAAACATTCAGTACTTC. Protein sequence: CASSVGAKNIQYF.

This clonotype was recorded a few times. The chain carries TRBV20-1 and TRBJ2-7; 9 positions agree with TRBD2. The CDR3 covers 13 residues. CDR1 is DFQATT, CDR2 SNEGSKA, per germline (reference sequence). The ends lost 4 bases at V and 2 bases at J; junction bases unmatched: 3. The CDR3 nucleotides read TGCAGTGCTACGGTAGCGGGAGCCTACGAGCAGTACTTC. Translated: CSATVAGAYEQYF.

This clonotype was counted many times. V gene TRBV2 combines with J gene TRBJ2-5; D remains ambiguous. CDR1 is SNHLY, CDR2 FYNNEI, per germline. V lost 2 bases, J lost 2 bases, and 12 bases lay in between. The CDR3 is made up of 15 amino acids. CDR3 sequence (DNA): TGTGCCAGCAGTGAACCCCCCCCAAGACAAGAGACCCAGTACTTC. Translated, it gives CASSEPPPRQETQYF.

The chain joins TRBV7-8 to TRBJ1-1, with 7 positions matching TRBD1. V lost 4 bases and J lost 11; bases outside the gene matches: 10. The length of the CDR3 is 13 residues. Germline CDR1 SGHVS, CDR2 FQNEAQ. CDR3 protein: CASSSRQGLIAFF. CDR3 nucleotide sequence: TGTGCCAGCAGCTCCCGACAGGGATTAATCGCTTTCTTT.